This TCR beta chain was sequenced during a study of blood T cell repertoires in COVID-19. Study information: T cells, B-cell-depleted T cells, or PBMCs provided the cDNA or gDNA that served as material.

Generated by immunoSEQ multiplex PCR, the TCRdb table keeps only in-frame clones and is missing some. The table has approximately 190,000 clones, approximately 80% seen once. The germline CDR1 and CDR2 sequences are SGHDT and YYEEEE. This CDR3 comprises 14 residues. The trim removed 4 bases at V and 3 bases at J, leaving 5 bases unmatched. V gene TRBV5-6 combines with J gene TRBJ1-2; 8 bases match TRBD1. The sequencing input was peripheral blood. The sequence was obtained from a human donor in a cohort sampled during active COVID-19. The CDR3 sequence is CASSTSGGDYGYTF. In nucleotides, the CDR3 is TGTGCCAGCAGCACATCAGGGGGCGACTATGGCTACACCTTC.